The rows below give T cell receptor beta chains drawn from one sample of a study of T cells after somatic rescue of genetic block. This table comes from immunoSEQ multiplex PCR, and its TCRdb copy is limited to in-frame clones, with some not included. Counted here are approximately 10,000 clones, around 72% occurring once; the ten biggest clones make up about 22%. Material for sequencing was peripheral blood mononuclear cells (PBMCs). These receptors all stem from a boy under 18. Each CDR3 is given with its conserved first and last residue. The order of the fields is V gene, J gene, CDR3 protein.

TRBV10-3	TRBJ2-7	CAISERQGNEQYF
TRBV11-2	TRBJ1-2	CASSLDPNQAGYGYTF
TRBV28	NA	CASSLTAFYEQYF
TRBV18	TRBJ2-1	CASSLGASGRASNEQFF
TRBV19	TRBJ1-5	CASRPQTGWSNQPQHF
TRBV28	TRBJ2-2	CASSLLFLQGRTGELFF
TRBV4-2	TRBJ2-5	CASSQGDGRETQYF
TRBV5-4	TRBJ2-5	CASSTGPGLETQYF
TRBV19	TRBJ1-5	CASSLRTGTNQPQHF
TRBV28	TRBJ2-7	CASGLDRSVYEQYF
TRBV5-1	TRBJ2-5	CASSKIPSLSSETQYF
TRBV28	TRBJ2-3	CASKSGLAEPTDTQYF
TRBV7-9	TRBJ2-2	CASRSYRDTGELFF
TRBV5-5	TRBJ2-2	CASSSIHRGGTGELFF
TRBV6-5	TRBJ1-1	CASSYSSRGDTEAFF
TRBV19	TRBJ2-1	CASSAGEPYNEQFF
TRBV28	TRBJ2-7	CASSPPGQGGEQYF
TRBV14	TRBJ1-2	CASSQVGGSYGYTF
TRBV27	TRBJ2-1	CASSLSVGQVREQFF
TRBV19	TRBJ2-7	CASSMTGTYEQYF
TRBV7-9	TRBJ2-5	CASSPRGGAETQYF
TRBV29-1	TRBJ2-2	CSAPGLFAGELFF
TRBV30	TRBJ1-2	CAWGLTGNGYTF
TRBV5-4	TRBJ1-1	CASSFAGAGNTEAFF
TRBV2	TRBJ2-5	CASSGRDVQETQYF
TRBV5-6	TRBJ2-7	CASSPDRGYEQYF
TRBV29-1	TRBJ1-2	CSVEGQVNYGYTF
TRBV7-8	TRBJ2-7	CASSFLGTVSYEQYF
TRBV10-2	TRBJ2-7	CASSALAGGTLYEQYF
TRBV6-1	TRBJ2-7	CASRHTRQDYEQYF
TRBV9	TRBJ2-2	CASSFQDTGELFF
TRBV7-9	TRBJ2-1	CASSSEDSLNEQFF
TRBV10-2	TRBJ1-1	CASRRDPSRGTEAFF
TRBV2	TRBJ2-7	CAASTTVSYEQYF
TRBV9	TRBJ2-7	CASSVGSGTGTGVSYEQYF
TRBV7-7	TRBJ2-1	CASSPQDRGLNEQFF
TRBV28	TRBJ2-7	CASSLMASGVRKQYF
TRBV4-2	TRBJ2-1	CASSQDGGGSSYNEQFF
TRBV5-5	TRBJ2-5	CASSPGAGGHQETQYF
TRBV5-4	TRBJ1-4	CASSLEGARERGKLFF
TRBV18	TRBJ2-7	CASSPPAGAPYEQYF
TRBV10-2	TRBJ2-1	CASSPPRGLAGGRSYNEQFF
TRBV30	TRBJ2-1	CAWSVLVTGVGEQFF
TRBV29-1	TRBJ2-1	CSVVDRAGGATSEQFF
TRBV27	TRBJ2-7	CASSLIGAYEQYF
TRBV5-6	TRBJ1-2	CASSLLEYSYTF
TRBV11-2	TRBJ1-5	CASSLEGISNQPQHF
TRBV21-1	TRBJ2-3	CASSYRGGLITDTQYF
TRBV10-3	TRBJ2-5	CAISESGTDQETQYF
TRBV6-6	TRBJ2-1	CASRYRGGLYNEQFF
TRBV28	TRBJ2-2	CASSFAGTNTGELFF
TRBV6-5	TRBJ1-1	CASTTLSWGVAEAFF
TRBV2	TRBJ1-5	CASSRDRGGNQPQHF
TRBV19	TRBJ2-3	CASSEDRVADTQYF
TRBV19	TRBJ2-7	CASSPTAGPNEQYF
TRBV4-1	TRBJ1-5	CASSPRTGNQPQHF
TRBV18	TRBJ2-1	CASSPRSALSYNEQFF
TRBV5-4	TRBJ2-1	CASSLELAGVYEQFF
TRBV28	TRBJ2-1	CASSGWDSSSYNEQFF
TRBV6-6	TRBJ2-5	CASSKGIVQETQYF